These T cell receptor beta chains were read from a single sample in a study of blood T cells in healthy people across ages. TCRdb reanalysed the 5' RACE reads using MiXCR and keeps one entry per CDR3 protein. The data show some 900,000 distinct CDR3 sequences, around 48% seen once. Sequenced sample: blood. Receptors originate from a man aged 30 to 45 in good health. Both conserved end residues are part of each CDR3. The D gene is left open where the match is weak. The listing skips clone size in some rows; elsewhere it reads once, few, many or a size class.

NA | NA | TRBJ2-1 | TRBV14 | CASSGLRDNEQFF | TGTGCCAGCAGCGGTCTCCGGGACAATGAGCAGTTCTTC
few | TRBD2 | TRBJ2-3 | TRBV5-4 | CASSPEASGTDTQYF | TGTGCCAGCAGCCCGGAGGCTAGCGGGACAGATACGCAGTATTTT
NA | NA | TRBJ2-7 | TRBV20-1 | CSAEGFSYEQYF | TGCAGTGCGGAGGGATTCTCCTACGAGCAGTACTTC
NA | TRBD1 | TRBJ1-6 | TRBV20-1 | CSARDRGRSPLHF | TGCAGTGCTAGGGACAGGGGACGGTCACCCCTCCACTTT
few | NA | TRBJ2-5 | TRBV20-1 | CSARDDGAGTQYF | TGCAGTGCTAGAGACGACGGTGCGGGGACCCAGTACTTC
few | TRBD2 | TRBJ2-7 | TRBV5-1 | CASSSQAGIRTEQYF | TGCGCCAGCAGCTCTCAAGCGGGAATTAGGACCGAGCAGTACTTC
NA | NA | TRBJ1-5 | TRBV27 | CASSLIPSNQPQHF | TGTGCCAGCAGTTTAATTCCTAGCAATCAGCCCCAGCATTTT
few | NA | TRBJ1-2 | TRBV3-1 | CASSQDTGQGRGYTF | TGTGCCAGCAGCCAAGATACGGGGCAGGGTCGTGGCTACACCTTC
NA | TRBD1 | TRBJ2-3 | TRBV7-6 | CAAGVTGLLTDTQYF | TGTGCCGCCGGCGTGACAGGGCTGCTCACAGATACGCAGTATTTT
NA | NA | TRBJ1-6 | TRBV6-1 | CASSERGLLNSPLHF | TGTGCCAGCAGTGAACGGGGGCTTCTTAATTCACCCCTCCACTTT
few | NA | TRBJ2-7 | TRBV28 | CASSSPEQSSYEQYF | TGTGCCAGTTCCTCTCCAGAACAGAGCTCCTACGAGCAGTACTTC
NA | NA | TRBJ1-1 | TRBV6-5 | CASTLGRGVGTEAFF | TGTGCCAGCACCCTCGGACGCGGGGTTGGCACTGAAGCTTTCTTT
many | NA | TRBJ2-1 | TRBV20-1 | CSARETRQAWNEQFF | TGCAGTGCTAGAGAAACAAGACAGGCGTGGAATGAGCAGTTCTTC
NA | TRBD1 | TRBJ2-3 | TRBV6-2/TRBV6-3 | CASSIPDRGGTDTQYF | TGTGCCAGCAGTATCCCGGACAGGGGAGGCACAGATACGCAGTATTTT
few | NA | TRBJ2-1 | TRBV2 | CASSEGQGSYNEQFF | TGTGCCAGCAGTGAAGGTCAGGGGTCCTACAATGAGCAGTTCTTC
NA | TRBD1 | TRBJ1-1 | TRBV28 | CASSSPAGTGGNTEAFF | TGTGCCAGCAGTTCCCCCGCGGGGACAGGGGGGAACACTGAAGCTTTCTTT
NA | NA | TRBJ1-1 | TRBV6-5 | CASRAWGGEAFF | TGTGCCAGCCGCGCCTGGGGAGGTGAAGCTTTCTTT
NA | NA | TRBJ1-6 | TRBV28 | CASSPTVRSYNSPLHF | TGTGCCAGCAGTCCCACGGTCCGCTCCTATAATTCACCCCTCCACTTT
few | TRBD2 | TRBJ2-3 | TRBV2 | CASKQAGGTDTQYF | TGTGCCAGCAAACAAGCGGGGGGTACAGATACGCAGTATTTT
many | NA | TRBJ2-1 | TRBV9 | CASSFGQGRNNEQFF | TGTGCCAGCAGCTTCGGGCAGGGGAGGAACAATGAGCAGTTCTTC
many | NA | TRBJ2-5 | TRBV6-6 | CASSFPGETQYF | TGTGCCAGCAGTTTCCCGGGGGAGACCCAGTACTTC
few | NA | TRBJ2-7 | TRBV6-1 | CASRAGLQGSYEQYF | TGTGCCAGCAGGGCAGGGCTCCAGGGCTCCTACGAGCAGTACTTC
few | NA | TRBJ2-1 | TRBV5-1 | CASSLRTVGVGEQFF | TGCGCCAGCAGCTTGAGGACGGTAGGGGTGGGTGAGCAGTTCTTC
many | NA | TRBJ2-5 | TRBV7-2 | CASSWDRTLGQTQYF | TGTGCCAGCAGCTGGGATCGGACCTTAGGACAGACCCAGTACTTC
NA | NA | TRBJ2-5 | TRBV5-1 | CASHGEAQYF | TGCGCCAGCCACGGGGAGGCCCAGTACTTC
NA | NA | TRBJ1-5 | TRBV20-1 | CSATHPPVSNPLEPQHF | TGCAGTGCTACTCACCCCCCGGTCAGTAATCCCTTGGAGCCCCAGCATTTT
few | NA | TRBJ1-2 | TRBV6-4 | CARRREGYTF | TGTGCCAGGAGGCGGGAAGGCTACACCTTC
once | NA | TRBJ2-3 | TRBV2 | CASSRRTTDTQYF | TGTGCCAGCAGCCGAAGAACCACAGATACGCAGTATTTT
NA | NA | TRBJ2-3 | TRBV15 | CATSRATGSTDTQYF | TGTGCCACCAGCAGGGCGACAGGCAGCACAGATACGCAGTATTTT
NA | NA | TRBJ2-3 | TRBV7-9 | CASSFRAGMSTDTQYF | TGTGCCAGCAGCTTTAGGGCGGGGATGAGCACAGATACGCAGTATTTT
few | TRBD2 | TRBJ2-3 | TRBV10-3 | CAISESAGGGTDTQYF | TGTGCCATCAGTGAGTCGGCGGGAGGAGGCACAGATACGCAGTATTTT
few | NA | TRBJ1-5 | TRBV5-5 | CASQREVWSNQPQHF | TGTGCCAGTCAGAGGGAAGTGTGGAGCAATCAGCCCCAGCATTTT
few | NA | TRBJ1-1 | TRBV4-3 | CASSPEQGRGEAFF | TGCGCCAGCAGCCCAGAGCAGGGGAGGGGTGAAGCTTTCTTT
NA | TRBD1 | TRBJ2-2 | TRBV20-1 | CSARSGTGVAGELFF | TGCAGTGCTAGGTCCGGGACAGGGGTCGCCGGGGAGCTGTTTTTT
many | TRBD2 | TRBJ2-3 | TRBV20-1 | CSATPTSGVFFSTDTQYF | TGCAGTGCTACCCCGACTAGCGGGGTGTTTTTTAGCACAGATACGCAGTATTTT
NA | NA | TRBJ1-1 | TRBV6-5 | CASSYSGGRSNTEAFF | TGTGCCAGCAGTTACTCAGGGGGGAGATCGAACACTGAAGCTTTCTTT
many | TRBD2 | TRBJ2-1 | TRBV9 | CASSVAGGGAHEQFF | TGTGCCAGCAGCGTAGCTGGCGGGGGGGCTCATGAGCAGTTCTTC
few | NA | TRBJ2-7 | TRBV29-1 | CSVAGTSYEQYF | TGCAGCGTGGCGGGGACCTCCTACGAGCAGTACTTC
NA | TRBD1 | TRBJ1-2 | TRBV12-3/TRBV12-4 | CASSPTGMANYGYTF | TGTGCCAGCAGCCCGACAGGGATGGCCAACTATGGCTACACCTTC
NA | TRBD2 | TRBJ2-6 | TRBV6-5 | CASRGGASGANVLTF | TGTGCCAGCAGGGGAGGGGCCTCCGGGGCCAACGTCCTGACTTTC
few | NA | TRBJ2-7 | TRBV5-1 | CASSGYGIIRTTYEQYF | TGCGCCAGCAGCGGGTACGGCATAATACGGACTACCTACGAGCAGTACTTC
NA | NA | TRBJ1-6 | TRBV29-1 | CSAERDSLNSPLHF | TGCAGCGCCGAGAGGGACTCACTGAATTCACCCCTCCACTTT
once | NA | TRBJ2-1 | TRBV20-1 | CSARQVLNEQFF | TGCAGTGCTAGACAGGTCCTAAATGAGCAGTTCTTC
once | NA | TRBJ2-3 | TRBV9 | CASSVVAGSGTQYF | TGTGCCAGCAGCGTAGTCGCAGGTTCAGGCACGCAGTATTTT
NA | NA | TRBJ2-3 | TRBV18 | CASSPIQGRTDTQYF | TGTGCCAGCTCACCAATCCAGGGGCGGACAGATACGCAGTATTTT